The TCR beta chain under discussion was sequenced for a study of a mutant IDH1 vaccine in newly diagnosed glioma. Time point reported: week 23, last vaccination. The vaccine gave 300 ug of a 20-mer mutant IDH1 peptide subcutaneously per dose. The assay was immunoSEQ multiplex PCR, and TCRdb's table has in-frame clones only and misses some. The sample lists under 85,000 clones, approximately 85% occurring once. As for this clone: What it binds is not known.

The CDR3 sequence is 17 residues long. With 0 bases removed from V and 0 bases from J, the gap between germline ends came to 10 bases. Germline V gene lookup returns CDR1 SGHRS and CDR2 YFSETQ. The sequencing used PBMCs, collected from a glioma patient whose treatment included an IDH1 peptide vaccine. The sequence was obtained from a woman aged 45-65 years with glioma. The chain carries TRBV5-1 and TRBJ1-6, with D maybe TRBD1 (5 bases). CDR3 region: CASSLEGSGSYNSPLHF. For the CDR3, the DNA is TGCGCCAGCAGCTTGGAGGGGTCAGGCTCCTATAATTCACCCCTCCACTTT.